The 28 T cell receptor beta chains listed next were all sequenced from one sample in a study of T cells after yellow fever vaccination (dated by TCRdb to between 2018 and 2021). Library creation used 5' RACE. Sequencing was carried out with an Illumina HiSeq 2500. Using fastp trimming at Q25 and MiXCR clonotype assembly, TCRdb reanalyzed the public sequencing data and kept in-frame beta chains. CDR3 protein duplicates are merged, each entry listing the most common genes and DNA. This sample lists about 340,000 distinct CDR3 sequences; 8.7% were detected once. 18% of the sample belongs to the ten largest clones. The treatment or condition label on this specimen signifies: live attenuated yellow fever vaccine strain. The material sequenced was PBMCs, taken on the day of the first yellow fever vaccination. These receptors originate from a man aged 18 to 29 who received the YFV17D yellow fever vaccine.

The V call is TRBV7-9, the J call TRBJ1-2; the D gene is possibly TRBD1 (6 bases). The CDR3 length is 15 residues. The V gene's germline CDR1 is SEHNR and CDR2 FQNEAQ (reference sequence). V was trimmed by 5 bases and J by 7 bases, leaving 20 bases between them. In nucleotides, the CDR3 is TGTGCCAGCAGCCCCGGATCCCCGGGGGCGAGTGGCTACACCTTC. Translated, it gives CASSPGSPGASGYTF.

With respect to this clonotype: One end of the junction does not line up with germline, which may come from a read error. The chain links TRBV4-2 to TRBJ2-1; 9 positions agree with TRBD2. The CDR3 is made up of 15 amino acids. CDR1 LGHNA and CDR2 YNFKEQ come from the germline V gene. This CDR3 is CASSRLAESFNEQFF. The DNA for the CDR3 is TGTGCCAGCAGCCGACTAGCGGAATCCTTCAATGAGCAGTTCTTC.

The rearrangement uses TRBV29-1 and TRBJ2-2; 8 positions agree with TRBD2. The length of the CDR3 is 13 residues. V lost 7 bases to trimming and J lost 5 bases; unmatched junction nucleotides: 6. Per the germline V gene, CDR1 is SQVTM and CDR2 is ANQGSEA. The CDR3 region has the DNA TGCAGCGGCGGGGGGCGGGAGACCGGGGAGCTGTTTTTT. Residues: CSGGGRETGELFF.

The chain has TRBV10-3 and TRBJ2-3; 11 nucleotides align to TRBD2. This CDR3 contains 16 residues. V was clipped by 10 bases and J by 5 bases; unmatched bases: 14. CDR1 and CDR2 (germline): ENHRY, SYGVKD. The CDR3 region is CATTLGLAGGGDTQYF. CDR3 bases: TGTGCCACTACCCTTGGACTAGCGGGCGGAGGAGATACGCAGTATTTT.

There are many counts of this clonotype. J is TRBJ2-5 and V is TRBV6-6; a possible D gene is TRBD2 (7 bases). The germline gives CDR1 MNHNY, CDR2 SVGAGI (reference sequence). V was cut by 2 bases and J by 1 base, with 8 bases left in between. The CDR3 covers 14 residues. CDR3 residues: CASSYGGAQETQYF. CDR3 bases: TGTGCCAGCAGTTACGGGGGGGCCCAAGAGACCCAGTACTTC.

This clonotype was counted only a few times. J is TRBJ1-2 and V is TRBV4-3; 8 nucleotides agree with TRBD1. CDR1 LGHNA and CDR2 YSLEER come from the germline V gene. The CDR3 runs to 18 residues. Trimming cost V 0 bases and J 3 bases; bases outside gene matches: 12. Here the CDR3 reads CASSQDRDRGIFDYGYTF. The CDR3 nucleotides are TGCGCCAGCAGCCAAGATCGAGACAGGGGAATTTTCGACTATGGCTACACCTTC.

This clonotype was seen more than once but under ten times. The chain couples TRBV20-1 to TRBJ2-1, with 13 bases aligning to TRBD2. Germline V gene data show CDR1 as DFQATT and CDR2 as SNEGSKA (reference sequence). V gave up 6 bases and J gave up 4 bases; unmatched junction bases: 9. This CDR3 is 16 amino acids long. The CDR3 nucleotides read TGCAGTGCGCGACTAGCGGGGGGTCCGAGTTACAATGAGCAGTTCTTC. Encoded protein: CSARLAGGPSYNEQFF.

V and J are TRBV4-2 and TRBJ2-1; no firm D call. Germline CDR1 LGHNA, CDR2 YNFKEQ. V gave up 8 bases and J gave up 9 bases, with 17 bases separating them. CDR3 length: 13 residues. CDR3 sequence: CASGAWSAPEQFF. In DNA form, the CDR3 reads TGTGCCAGCGGCGCCTGGTCGGCGCCTGAGCAGTTCTTC.

The V gene is TRBV2, the J gene TRBJ2-2; the match to TRBD2 covers 16 bases. This CDR3 has 18 amino acids. Germline values: CDR1 SNHLY, CDR2 FYNNEI. V gave up 6 bases and J gave up 4 bases; unmatched junction bases: 8. For the CDR3, the DNA is TGTGCCAGCAGGGGGACTAGCGGGGGGGCATTAGGCACCGGGGAGCTGTTTTTT. This sequence encodes CASRGTSGGALGTGELFF.

This clonotype was picked up many times. The V gene is TRBV5-1, the J gene TRBJ2-2; TRBD2 is a possible D gene (5 bases). V was cut by 3 bases and J by 5 bases, with 14 bases left in between. Looked up from germline, CDR1 is SGHRS and CDR2 is YFSETQ. The CDR3 spans 15 residues. The CDR3 DNA follows: TGCGCCAGCAGCTCCGGACTCCTTGGAACCGGGGAGCTGTTTTTT. It is translated as CASSSGLLGTGELFF. Variable domain in full (rest from reference TRBV5-1 and TRBJ2-2): KAGVTQTPRYLIKTRGQQVTLSCSPISGHRSVSWYQQTPGQGLQFLFEYFSETQRNKGNFPGRFSGRQFSNSRSEMNVSTLELGDSALYLCASSSGLLGTGELFFGEGSRLTVL.

V gene TRBV12-3 or TRBV12-4 combines with J gene TRBJ2-6, with D unresolved. V was pared by 2 bases and J by 2 bases, with 4 bases between. The CDR3 is 14 residues long. CDR3: CASSLSAGANVLTF. The CDR3 coding sequence is TGTGCCAGCAGTTTATCGGCTGGGGCCAACGTCCTGACTTTC.

This chain connects TRBV4-1 to TRBJ1-2, with TRBD1 matching over 10 bases. CDR1 and CDR2 from the germline V gene are MGHRA and YSYEKL. The CDR3 runs 15 residues. The J segment lost 4 bases and the V segment lost 7 bases, leaving 9 bases of the junction unmatched. Written as DNA, the CDR3 is TGCGCCAGCACCCTAGGGACAGGGGTTTTCTATGGCTACACCTTC. It specifies CASTLGTGVFYGYTF.

This clonotype was seen ten or more times. This sequence joins TRBV7-2 and TRBJ2-5, with D tentatively TRBD1 or TRBD2 (6 bases each). In germline, CDR1 is SGHTA, CDR2 FQGNSA. Trimming stripped 1 base from V and 2 bases from J, with 11 bases between. This CDR3 has 15 residues. For the CDR3, the DNA is TGTGCCAGCAGCTTAGGGAGGGGGTGGCAAGAGACCCAGTACTTC. This gives the protein CASSLGRGWQETQYF. Based on the CDR3 plus reference TRBV7-2 and TRBJ2-5, the full variable domain is GAGVSQSPSNKVTEKGKDVELRCDPISGHTALYWYRQSLGQGLEFLIYFQGNSAPDKSGLPSDRFSAERTGGSVSTLTIQRTQQEDSAVYLCASSLGRGWQETQYFGPGTRLLVL.

This clonotype is labeled as medium-sized. The chain combines TRBV6-5 with TRBJ2-4, with 9 nucleotides matching TRBD2. This CDR3 comprises 15 residues. In germline, CDR1 is MNHEY, CDR2 SVGAGI. The CDR3 coding sequence is TGTGCTACGGCGGGGGGGCCGGAGTCCAAAAACATTCAGTACTTC. This encodes CATAGGPESKNIQYF.

The chain couples TRBV29-1 to TRBJ2-1; 14 bases align to TRBD2. This CDR3 has 18 amino acids. CDR1 and CDR2 (germline): SQVTM, ANQGSEA. The J segment lost 4 bases and the V segment lost 1 base, leaving 9 bases of the junction unmatched. CDR3 nucleotide sequence: TGCAGCGTTGAAGGGTCGGGACTAGCGGGGGACAATTACAATGAGCAGTTCTTC. This encodes CSVEGSGLAGDNYNEQFF.

The table lists this clonotype with a few counts. V gene TRBV12-3 or TRBV12-4 combines with J gene TRBJ1-5, with 7 bases that match TRBD1. The CDR3 consists of 15 residues. Trimming cost V 5 bases and J 4 bases; bases outside gene matches: 8. Written as DNA, the CDR3 is TGTGCCAGCAGTCCGGGACAGTTTTTTAATCAGCCCCAGCATTTT. This gives the protein CASSPGQFFNQPQHF.

Ten or more counts support this clonotype. V gene TRBV4-1 combines with J gene TRBJ1-1; D is uncertain. The germline V gene encodes CDR1 MGHRA and CDR2 YSYEKL. The CDR3 sequence is 14 residues long. Trimming removed 1 base from V and 0 bases from J, with 6 bases in between. The CDR3 protein is CASSQGILNTEAFF. The CDR3 DNA reads TGCGCCAGCAGCCAAGGGATCCTGAACACTGAAGCTTTCTTT.

This clonotype was found a few times. J is TRBJ2-5 and V is TRBV10-3; 7 bases are shared with TRBD2. Germline loops: CDR1 ENHRY, CDR2 SYGVKD. Germline trimming cut 8 bases from V and 5 bases from J; bases unmatched to any gene: 5. This CDR3 spans 12 amino acids. In DNA, the CDR3 is TGTGCCATCGGGAGGGAGGGGGAGACCCAGTACTTC. Protein product: CAIGREGETQYF.

This clonotype was seen more than once but under ten times. V gene TRBV5-1 combines with J gene TRBJ1-6; maybe TRBD1 (5 bases). This CDR3 is 13 amino acids long. Germline CDR1 is SGHRS and CDR2 is YFSETQ. Trimming stripped 4 bases from V and 8 bases from J, with 10 bases between. The CDR3 DNA is TGCGCCAGCAGCGGCAGGGAGGATTCACCCCTCCACTTT. Its protein is CASSGREDSPLHF.

The chain has TRBV5-1 and TRBJ2-2; the D gene is possibly TRBD2 (6 bases). Germline lookup yields CDR1 SGHRS and CDR2 YFSETQ. Trimming shortened V by 1 base and J by 1 base, and 8 bases separated the two germline ends. The CDR3 runs to 15 residues. CDR3 loop: CASSLRRGNTGELFF. The DNA of the CDR3 is TGCGCCAGCAGCTTGCGGCGGGGGAACACCGGGGAGCTGTTTTTT.

This clonotype was seen only a few times. The chain employs TRBV5-4 and TRBJ2-1, with 10 nucleotides matching TRBD2. With 1 base clipped from V and 7 bases from J, the junction kept 5 bases outside the gene matches. CDR3 length equals 15 residues. From germline, CDR1 is SGHNT and CDR2 YYREEE (reference sequence). The CDR3 spells CASSLWASGGNEQFF. CDR3 coding DNA: TGTGCCAGCAGCTTGTGGGCTAGCGGGGGTAATGAGCAGTTCTTC.

This clonotype was recorded a few times. The chain is built from TRBV20-1 and TRBJ2-6; D call uncertain. This CDR3 comprises 14 residues. Trimming shortened V by 1 base and J by 3 bases, and 7 bases separated the two germline ends. Germline CDR1 and CDR2: DFQATT and SNEGSKA (reference sequence). The CDR3 nucleotides are TGCAGTGCTAGAGTCCCTAGTGGGGCCAACGTCCTGACTTTC. Its translation: CSARVPSGANVLTF.

This clonotype was observed a handful of times. The chain joins TRBV7-2 to TRBJ2-7, with 9 bases identical to TRBD1. V lost 5 bases, J lost 3 bases, and 8 bases stayed unmatched. Germline assignment: CDR1 SGHTA and CDR2 FQGNSA. This CDR3 is built from 15 residues. The CDR3 DNA follows: TGTGCCAGCAGCCCAGGCCAGGGACAGGGCTACGAGCAGTACTTC. Its protein is CASSPGQGQGYEQYF.

V usage is TRBV3-1 and J usage is TRBJ2-1; 11 bases are shared with TRBD2. CDR3 length: 15 amino acids. J was trimmed by 9 bases and V by 4 bases; bases with no gene match: 8. CDR1 is LGHDT and CDR2 is YNNKEL in the germline V gene (reference sequence). CDR3 sequence: CASSRNSGGAPEQFF. In DNA, the CDR3 is TGTGCCAGCAGCCGAAATAGCGGGGGGGCGCCTGAGCAGTTCTTC.

In this sample, this clonotype turned up many times. The chain combines TRBV10-3 with TRBJ1-1, with 7 bases lining up with TRBD1. The V gene's germline CDR1 is ENHRY and CDR2 SYGVKD. The CDR3 consists of 14 residues. Trimming took 3 bases from V and 3 from J; bases not matched to a gene: 4. The CDR3 region is CAISETGAHTEAFF. CDR3 sequence (DNA): TGTGCCATCAGTGAAACAGGGGCCCACACTGAAGCTTTCTTT.

This clonotype was counted only a few times. The V gene is TRBV11-2, the J gene TRBJ2-4; the D is unclear. Per the germline V gene, CDR1 is SGHAT and CDR2 is FQNNGV. The CDR3 is 14 amino acids. V lost 5 bases and J lost 0, with 8 bases in between. In DNA, the CDR3 is TGTGCCAGCAGCACCCCCCTAGCCAAAAACATTCAGTACTTC. This codes for CASSTPLAKNIQYF.

The J gene is TRBJ1-2, the V gene TRBV12-3 or TRBV12-4; perhaps TRBD1 as D (6 bases). V dropped 3 bases and J dropped 4 bases, with 12 bases sitting between them. The CDR3 has 14 amino acids. CDR3 in amino acids: CASSLGAPGYGYTF. DNA for the CDR3: TGTGCCAGCAGTTTGGGGGCGCCGGGCTATGGCTACACCTTC.

This clonotype has at least ten counts. The chain carries TRBV4-3 and TRBJ2-3; the match to TRBD1 covers 9 bases. The CDR3 contains 15 residues. J lost 5 bases, V lost 3 bases, and 6 bases had no gene match. The germline gives CDR1 LGHNA, CDR2 YSLEER. The CDR3 DNA sequence: TGCGCCAGCAGCCATCGGGACAGGGTGGGAGATACGCAGTATTTT. Translation: CASSHRDRVGDTQYF.